This passage covers 27 T cell receptor beta chains from one sample sequenced in a study of blood T cell repertoires in COVID-19. The table came from immunoSEQ multiplex PCR; TCRdb's copy has only in-frame clones and leaves some out. The table records about 150,000 clones, around 80% of them present only once. Sequenced material: peripheral blood. All receptors derive from a man aged 60 to 75 who had recovered from COVID-19.

This chain connects TRBV5-1 to TRBJ2-2, with 9 bases fitting TRBD2. V lost 2 bases and J lost 2; bases outside the gene matches: 4. Germline CDR1 SGHRS, CDR2 YFSETQ. The CDR3 is made up of 16 amino acids. CDR3 in amino acids: CASSLAGGRNTGELFF. CDR3 nucleotide sequence: TGCGCCAGCAGCTTAGCGGGGGGCCGAAACACCGGGGAGCTGTTTTTT.

V usage is TRBV25-1 and J usage is TRBJ1-1; D ambiguous. Germline assignment: CDR1 MGHDK and CDR2 SYGVNS. CDR3 length equals 14 residues. V was shortened by 1 base and J by 0 bases, with 6 bases between the two germline ends. The CDR3 spells CASSEFGLNTEAFF. CDR3 DNA: TGTGCCAGCAGTGAATTTGGCCTGAACACTGAAGCTTTCTTT.

The chain combines TRBV14 with TRBJ1-1, with no clear D. V was cut by 1 base and J by 0 bases, with 12 bases left in between. CDR3 length: 16 residues. The germline V gene has CDR1 SGHDN and CDR2 FVKESK. The DNA for the CDR3 is TGTGCCAGCAGCCAAGGAGGCCAGAGAATGAACACTGAAGCTTTCTTT. Its protein product is CASSQGGQRMNTEAFF.

The V call is TRBV11-3, the J call TRBJ1-1; a possible D gene is TRBD1 (6 bases). The CDR3 extends over 13 amino acids. Germline V lookup: CDR1 SGHNT, CDR2 YENEEA. The V end lost 3 bases, the J end lost 5 bases, and 10 bases lay between the germline ends. CDR3 loop: CASSFRGETEAFF. CDR3 bases: TGTGCCAGCAGCTTCAGGGGAGAGACTGAAGCTTTCTTT.

The chain recombines TRBV18 with TRBJ2-7, with TRBD2 matching over 8 bases. The V segment lost 6 bases and the J segment 2 bases; nucleotides outside the gene matches: 6. CDR3 length: 14 amino acids. The V gene's germline CDR1 is KGHSH and CDR2 LQKENI. The chain's CDR3 is CASSSSGTTYEQYF. Written as DNA, the CDR3 is TGTGCCAGCTCCAGTAGCGGGACAACCTACGAGCAGTACTTC.

The rearrangement links TRBV19 to TRBJ2-3; 7 bases agree with TRBD1. Germline lookup yields CDR1 LNHDA and CDR2 SQIVND (reference sequence). The CDR3 runs to 16 residues. Trimming took 4 bases from V and 1 from J; bases not matched to a gene: 8. CDR3: CASSTHRGSGTDTQYF. The CDR3 nucleotides are TGTGCCAGTAGTACCCACAGGGGATCGGGCACAGATACGCAGTATTTT.

V is TRBV3-1 (or the pseudogene TRBV3-2) and J is TRBJ2-7; perhaps TRBD2 as D (7 bases). This CDR3 comprises 16 residues. Trimming removed 0 bases from V and 6 bases from J, with 18 bases in between. Germline V gene sequence: CDR1 LGHDT, CDR2 YNNKEL (reference sequence). CDR3 coding DNA: TGTGCCAGCAGCCAAGATCTGGGCGGGGGCCGGGGCGAGCAGTACTTC. Translating gives CASSQDLGGGRGEQYF.

The count of this clone is one. The gene calls are TRBV7-2 and TRBJ2-3; D might be TRBD2 (7 bases). The CDR3 runs 17 residues. The germline V gene has CDR1 SGHTA and CDR2 FQGNSA. Deletions cut 0 bases from V and 0 bases from J, with 13 bases between. The CDR3: CASSLAGGGGSTDTQYF. Here the CDR3 DNA reads TGTGCCAGCAGCTTAGCGGGGGGCGGGGGAAGCACAGATACGCAGTATTTT.

This chain links TRBV7-2 with TRBJ2-5; 7 bases are shared with TRBD2. V trimming: 10 bases; J trimming: 4 bases; junction bases outside the gene matches: 12. This CDR3 is built from 14 residues. The germline CDR1 and CDR2 sequences are SGHTA and FQGNSA. CDR3: CATHRAGVTETQYF. The DNA of the CDR3 is TGTGCCACCCATCGGGCGGGGGTCACAGAGACCCAGTACTTC.

This chain joins TRBV15 and TRBJ2-2; D gene ambiguous. Between the trimmed V and J ends, which lost 0 bases and 5 bases, there was a span of 4 bases. CDR1 LNHNV and CDR2 YYDKDF come from the germline V gene (reference sequence). This CDR3 has 13 amino acids. CDR3 loop: CATSRDRTGELFF. The CDR3 DNA is TGTGCCACCAGCAGAGATCGGACCGGGGAGCTGTTTTTT. The whole variable domain, filled in from reference TRBV15 and TRBJ2-2, reads DAMVIQNPRYQVTQFGKPVTLSCSQTLNHNVMYWYQQKSSQAPKLLFHYYDKDFNNEADTPDNFQSRRPNTSFCFLDIRSPGLGDTAMYLCATSRDRTGELFFGEGSRLTVL.

The chain employs TRBV28 and TRBJ2-7; 8 bases line up with TRBD2. The CDR3 contains 17 residues. The V segment lost 5 bases and the J segment 7 bases; nucleotides outside the gene matches: 19. CDR1 and CDR2 from the germline V gene are MDHEN and SYDVKM. The CDR3 DNA reads TGTGCCAGCAGTCTTACAGGGACGGGGGGGTATCGAAGAGAGCAGTACTTC. Amino acid sequence: CASSLTGTGGYRREQYF.

This clone came up a few times. The CDR3 is CATSDLLWTSGDTGELFF. CDR3 bases: TGTGCCACCAGTGATTTGCTTTGGACTAGCGGGGACACCGGGGAGCTGTTTTTT. This sequence joins TRBV24-1 and TRBJ2-2, with TRBD2 matching over 12 bases. Germline V gene sequence: CDR1 KGHDR, CDR2 SFDVKD. With V trimmed by 0 bases and J by 3 bases, 4 bases remained unmatched. The CDR3 contains 18 residues.

For the CDR3, the DNA is TGTGCCAGCAGACGGACTACAAATGAGCAGTTCTTC. Its translation: CASRRTTNEQFF. The chain combines TRBV7-8 with TRBJ2-1; possible D gene TRBD2, 6 bases. V gave up 6 bases and J gave up 7 bases, with 10 bases separating them. This CDR3 has 12 residues. Germline CDR1 is SGHVS and CDR2 is FQNEAQ.

This clone was seen a handful of times. V and J are TRBV5-1 and TRBJ2-1; TRBD1 matches 9 bases. V shed 7 bases and J 3 bases; nucleotides not matched to a gene: 8. Germline CDR1 reads SGHRS; CDR2 reads YFSETQ. This CDR3 comprises 15 residues. CDR3 coding DNA: TGCGCCAGCGAACCGGGACAGGGATACTACAATGAGCAGTTCTTC. Amino acid sequence: CASEPGQGYYNEQFF.

The genes are TRBV9 and TRBJ2-1, with a tentative D call TRBD1 (5 bases). CDR1 is SGDLS, CDR2 YYNGEE, per germline. The CDR3 consists of 14 residues. Trimming removed 3 bases at V and 8 bases at J, with 15 bases between. The CDR3 sequence is CASSDQGRLDEQFF. The CDR3 coding sequence is TGTGCCAGCAGCGACCAGGGCAGGCTGGATGAGCAGTTCTTC. The complete variable domain, with remaining parts taken from reference TRBV9 and TRBJ2-1, reads DSGVTQTPKHLITATGQRVTLRCSPRSGDLSVYWYQQSLDQGLQFLIQYYNGEERAKGNILERFSAQQFPDLHSELNLSSLELGDSALYFCASSDQGRLDEQFFGPGTRLTVL.

The chain is built from TRBV4-3 and TRBJ1-1; TRBD1 aligns across 10 bases. Germline V gives CDR1 LGHNA, CDR2 YSLEER. The V and J ends lost 3 bases and 3 bases, in that order; junction bases with no gene match: 7. The CDR3 consists of 16 residues. As DNA, the CDR3 is TGCGCCAGCAGCCAGGCTAGACAGGGGGCGGACACTGAAGCTTTCTTT. Its translation is CASSQARQGADTEAFF.

This clone has only one observation. CDR3 nucleotides: TGTGCCAGCTCACCCGACAGGATCGCGGCTGAGCAGTTCTTC. Translating gives CASSPDRIAAEQFF. The chain couples TRBV18 to TRBJ2-1, with a possible D match to TRBD1 (6 bases). This CDR3 spans 14 amino acids. Germline V lookup: CDR1 KGHSH, CDR2 LQKENI. V was trimmed by 3 bases and J by 9 bases, leaving 15 bases between them.

The CDR3 DNA follows: TGTGCCAGCATCGTTCGGGGATTCAACACTGAAGCTTTCTTT. Protein product: CASIVRGFNTEAFF. This rearrangement joins TRBV28 to TRBJ1-1; D remains ambiguous. This CDR3 contains 14 residues. From germline, CDR1 is MDHEN and CDR2 SYDVKM. Trimming left V 7 bases short and J 2 bases short, with 14 bases between.

The table lists this clone with many counts. The J gene is TRBJ2-5, the V gene TRBV5-1, with D possibly matching TRBD1 (5 bases). Trimming removed 2 bases from V and 3 bases from J, with 8 bases in between. This CDR3 spans 13 amino acids. Germline values: CDR1 SGHRS, CDR2 YFSETQ. The DNA of the CDR3 is TGCGCCAGCAGCTTAGTAGGGGAAGAGACCCAGTACTTC. It yields the protein CASSLVGEETQYF.

This chain links TRBV6-5 with TRBJ2-7, with 9 bases matching TRBD1. CDR3 length: 14 residues. In germline, CDR1 is MNHEY, CDR2 SVGAGI. Unmatched junction bases numbered 5, after V lost 5 bases and J lost 3 bases. CDR3 loop: CASSRDREFYEQYF. The CDR3 DNA follows: TGTGCCAGCAGTCGGGACAGGGAATTCTACGAGCAGTACTTC.

This chain uses TRBV6-5 with TRBJ1-4; no definite D call. Between the trimmed V and J ends, which lost 2 bases and 7 bases, there was a span of 14 bases. The CDR3 contains 15 residues. CDR1 is MNHEY, CDR2 SVGAGI, per germline. CDR3: CASSYVPGDGEKLFF. The CDR3 coding sequence is TGTGCCAGCAGTTACGTGCCAGGCGATGGTGAAAAACTGTTTTTT.

This chain links TRBV7-2 with TRBJ1-4; the match to TRBD1 covers 8 bases. The CDR3 totals 14 residues. Trimming cost V 5 bases and J 7 bases; bases outside gene matches: 6. Germline assignment: CDR1 SGHTA and CDR2 FQGNSA. The CDR3 protein is CASSIGQGGEKLFF. DNA for the CDR3: TGTGCCAGCAGCATCGGACAGGGAGGTGAAAAACTGTTTTTT.

This sequence joins TRBV19 and TRBJ1-2, with D hard to call. V lost 5 bases, J lost 8 bases, and 12 bases lay in between. The CDR3 has 12 residues. The germline V gene encodes CDR1 LNHDA and CDR2 SQIVND (reference sequence). CDR3 sequence: CASSLAAEGYTF. Here the CDR3 DNA reads TGTGCCAGTAGTCTAGCCGCGGAGGGCTACACCTTC.

This clone was picked up one time. This rearrangement joins TRBV12-3 or TRBV12-4 to TRBJ2-1; perhaps TRBD2 as D (6 bases). V was cut by 10 bases and J by 9 bases, with 19 bases left in between. There are 13 residues in the CDR3. The CDR3 DNA is TGTGCCACCGCCTCGACTAGTTCCGGTGAGCAGTTCTTC. Amino acid sequence: CATASTSSGEQFF.

The chain is built from TRBV28 and TRBJ1-3, with TRBD1 matching 7 bases. The CDR3 runs 15 residues. In germline, CDR1 is MDHEN, CDR2 SYDVKM. Trimming removed 6 bases from V and 3 bases from J; junction bases left unmatched: 8. CDR3 coding DNA: TGTGCCAGCAGCGCAACAGGGGCAGTTGGAAACACCATATATTTT. Encoded protein: CASSATGAVGNTIYF.

The chain is built from TRBV7-9 and TRBJ2-3, with TRBD1 matching 7 bases. V shed 5 bases and J 0 bases; nucleotides not matched to a gene: 8. Germline CDR1 is SEHNR and CDR2 is FQNEAQ (reference sequence). The CDR3 spans 16 residues. The CDR3 spells CASSRLGQASTDTQYF. Written as DNA, the CDR3 is TGTGCCAGCAGCCGCTTAGGACAGGCTAGCACAGATACGCAGTATTTT.

This clone has a handful of counts. This chain connects TRBV19 to TRBJ1-5; perhaps TRBD1 as D (6 bases). CDR3 length equals 15 residues. The V and J ends lost 7 bases and 0 bases respectively, with 13 bases between them. Germline V gene sequence: CDR1 LNHDA, CDR2 SQIVND (reference sequence). CDR3 region: CASNNGGASNQPQHF. The CDR3, as DNA: TGTGCCAGTAATAACGGGGGGGCTAGCAATCAGCCCCAGCATTTT.